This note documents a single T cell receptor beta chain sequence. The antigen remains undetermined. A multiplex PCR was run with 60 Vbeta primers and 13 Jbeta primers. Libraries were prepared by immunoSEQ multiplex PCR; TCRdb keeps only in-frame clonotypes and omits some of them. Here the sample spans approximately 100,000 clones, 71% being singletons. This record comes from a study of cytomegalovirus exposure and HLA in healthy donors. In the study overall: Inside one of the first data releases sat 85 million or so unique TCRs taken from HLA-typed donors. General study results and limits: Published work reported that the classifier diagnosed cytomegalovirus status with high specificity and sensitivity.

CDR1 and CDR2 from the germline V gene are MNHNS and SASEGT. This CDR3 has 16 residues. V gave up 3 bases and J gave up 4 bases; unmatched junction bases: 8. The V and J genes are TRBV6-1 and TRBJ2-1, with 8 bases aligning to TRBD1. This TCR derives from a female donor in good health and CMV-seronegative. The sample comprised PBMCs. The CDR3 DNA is TGTGCCAGCAGTGAGGAACTCGGGACAGGTTACAATGAGCAGTTCTTC. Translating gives CASSEELGTGYNEQFF.